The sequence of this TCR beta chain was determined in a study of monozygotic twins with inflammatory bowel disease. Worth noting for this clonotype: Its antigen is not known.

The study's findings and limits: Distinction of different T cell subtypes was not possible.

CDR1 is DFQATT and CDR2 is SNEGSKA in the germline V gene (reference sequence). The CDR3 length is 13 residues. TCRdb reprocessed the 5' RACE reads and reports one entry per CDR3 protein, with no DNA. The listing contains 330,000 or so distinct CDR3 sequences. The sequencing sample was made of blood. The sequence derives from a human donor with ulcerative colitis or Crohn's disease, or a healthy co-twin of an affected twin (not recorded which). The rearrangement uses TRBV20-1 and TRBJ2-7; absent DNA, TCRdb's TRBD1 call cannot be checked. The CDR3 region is CSASRDISYEQYF.